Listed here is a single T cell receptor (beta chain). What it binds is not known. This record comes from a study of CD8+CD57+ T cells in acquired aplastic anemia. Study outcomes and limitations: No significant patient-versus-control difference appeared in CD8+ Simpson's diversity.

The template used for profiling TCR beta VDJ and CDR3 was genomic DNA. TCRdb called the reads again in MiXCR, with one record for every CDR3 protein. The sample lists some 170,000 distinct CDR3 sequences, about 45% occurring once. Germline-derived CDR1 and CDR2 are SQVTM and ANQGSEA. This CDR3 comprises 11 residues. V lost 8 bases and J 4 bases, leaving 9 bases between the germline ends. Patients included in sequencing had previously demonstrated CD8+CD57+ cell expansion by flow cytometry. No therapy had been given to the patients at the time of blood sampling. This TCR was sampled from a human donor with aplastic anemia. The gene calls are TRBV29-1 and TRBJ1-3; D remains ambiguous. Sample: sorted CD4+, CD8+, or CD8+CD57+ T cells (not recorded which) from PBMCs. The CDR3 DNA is TGCAGCACGCGGACCGGAAACACCATATATTTT. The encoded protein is CSTRTGNTIYF.